This record covers a single TCR beta chain. This specimen comes from a study of T cells expressing NK-cell markers. TCRdb derives one entry per CDR3 protein from the 5' RACE reads, leaving out DNA. The ten most abundant clones cover around 10% of a sample with about 370,000 distinct CDR3 sequences. This CDR3 contains 16 residues. The sequenced material came from blood T cells: a sorted CD56 or NKG2C T cell subset, CD4+ or CD8+ T cells, or bulk PBMC T cells (not recorded which). The V and J genes are TRBV12-3 or TRBV12-4 and TRBJ2-3; TCRdb picks TRBD2, but there is no DNA to check that call. The receptor's source is a woman between 45 and 60 years old in good health. The CDR3 reads CASSSGLAGYTDTQYF.